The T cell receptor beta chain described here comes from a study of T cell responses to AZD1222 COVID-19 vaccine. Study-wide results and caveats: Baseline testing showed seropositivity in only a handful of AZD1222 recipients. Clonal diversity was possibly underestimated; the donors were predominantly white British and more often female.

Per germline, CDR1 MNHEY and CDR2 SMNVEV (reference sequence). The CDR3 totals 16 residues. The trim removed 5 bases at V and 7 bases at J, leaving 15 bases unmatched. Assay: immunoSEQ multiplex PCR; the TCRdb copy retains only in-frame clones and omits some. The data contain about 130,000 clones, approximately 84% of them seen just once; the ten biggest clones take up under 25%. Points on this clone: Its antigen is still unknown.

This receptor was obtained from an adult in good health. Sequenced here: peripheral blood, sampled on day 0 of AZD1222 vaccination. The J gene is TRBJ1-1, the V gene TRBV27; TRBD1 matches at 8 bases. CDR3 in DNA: TGTGCCAGCAGTCCGGCCCTTAGAGACAGGGGAAGTGAAGCTTTCTTT. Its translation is CASSPALRDRGSEAFF.